This paragraph reports one TCR beta chain. Its specific antigen is unknown. Base qualities are not recorded, but no much larger clone differs from it by a single base. This record belongs to a study of T cell responses to AZD1222 COVID-19 vaccine (dated by TCRdb to 2020 to 2023). Background for the entire study: AZD1222 recipients whose second dose came at about 4 weeks and those whose second dose came at about 12 weeks were combined into one group, since spike-specific TCR depth and breadth did not differ between the two schedules. A total of just over 230 trial participants underwent TCR sequencing, of whom 200 to 220 had received two doses of AZD1222 and roughly 26 had received two doses of the MenACWY control vaccine. Trial participants were enrolled into age subgroups of 18-55, 56-69 and 70-plus years, which contained about 150, 27 and 61 TCR-sequenced participants, respectively. What the study reported, not specific to this receptor: Reportedly, almost half of the unique spike-specific TCRs recognized epitopes lying outside the regions that are mutated in the B.1.351 and B.1.1.7 variants. In the small 56-69-year group, the increase in depth fell short of significance, most likely because of low power. Conclusions about previously exposed vaccinees are limited because only six or seven AZD1222 recipients were SARS-CoV-2 seropositive at baseline. The vaccine-associated CD4 TCRs covered the entire spike protein, and the dominant responses fell in regions 160-218 and 743-854. Because no day 14 peak-response samples were available, repertoires were characterized only after the peak T cell response. A significant rise in spike-specific TCR breadth and depth was observed after two AZD1222 doses relative to day 0 and relative to MenACWY recipients. Participants were mostly white British and included more females than males, and it was suggested by the authors that clonal diversity may have been underestimated.

Per the publication, the time point label means: baseline before first vaccination. Samples from vaccinated people were obtained from the UK trials COV001 and COV002, which included a single-blind randomized controlled phase 2/3 trial of AZD1222 (ChAdOx1 nCoV-19) in healthy adults. Trial participant PBMC samples were collected at day 0 and day 28 after the second dose for TCRbeta chain sequencing. From the cysteine through the phenylalanine, the CDR3 covers 15 amino acids. CDR3 DNA only is kept here, 45 bases in frame from base 1. According to the germline V gene, CDR1 reads SGHRS and CDR2 reads YFSETQ. After removal of 0 bases from V and 7 bases from J, the junction retains 8 bases not matched to a gene. The CDR3 regions of human TCRbeta chains were analyzed by immunosequencing. Per the authors' processing: TCRs in the repertoires were matched against a reference library of SARS-CoV-2-specific TCRs that had been generated with the MIRA antigen-specificity platform. Breadth was defined as the fraction of unique TCRs that were SARS-CoV-2-associated. Depth was defined as the fraction of total T cells that were SARS-CoV-2-associated. Using the MIRA data, every spike-specific TCR was mapped to the spike region that the TCR reacted to and assigned to either a CD4 or a CD8 class. Log10-transformed breadth and depth values were compared by one-way ANOVA with Sidak's multiple comparisons tests. TCRdb obtained this table from immuneACCESS and retained in-frame rearrangements with V and J assigned. These tables miss some clones; where compared with another copy, unresolved V genes account for less than half of the shortfall, and the remainder is unexplained. V, J and clone size were drawn from that table, and D and trimming were deduced from the DNA. In all, the sample holds 95,000 to 150,000 clones, and 80% to 95% of those were seen once. The top ten constitute around 0.96% of the sample.

The receptor chain draws on TRBV5-1 and TRBJ1-2; 8 central bases correspond to TRBD1. This receptor was obtained from an adult in good health. This material consisted of peripheral blood, taken on day 0 of AZD1222 vaccination. At the DNA level, the sequence is TGCGCCAGCAGCTTGGGCCCAGGACAGGGCCGTGGCTACACCTTC. This encodes CASSLGPGQGRGYTF.